This TCR beta chain emerged from a study of regulatory T cells in long-lasting Graves disease. This clonotype was observed a handful of times. This CDR3 comprises 12 residues. Per germline, CDR1 MNHNS and CDR2 SASEGT. Trimming pared 7 bases from V and 7 bases from J, leaving 10 bases between. In building TCR beta libraries, iRepertoire HTBI primers were used together with Arm-PCR of CDR3 regions. TCRdb called the multiplex PCR reads again in MiXCR, with one record for every CDR3 protein. The sample includes roughly 400,000 distinct CDR3 sequences, more than 20% of them seen just once. Time point denoted: persistent/refractory GD, antithyroid drugs over 5 years with positive TRAb. Extracted PBMC RNA gave rise to the TCR library.

V is TRBV6-1 and J is TRBJ2-2; D is ambiguous. The sequence came from a female donor with Graves disease. The source material was peripheral blood mononuclear cells (PBMCs), sampled when the disease was refractory, from a patient treated with antithyroid drugs. The CDR3 reads CASKESVGELFF. CDR3 nucleotide sequence: TGTGCCAGCAAGGAGTCGGTCGGGGAGCTGTTTTTT.